The present entry profiles one T cell receptor beta chain with its context. How the authors handled the data: It was from reference gene primer amplification that nucleated cell counts were estimated. Repertoires were generated with immunoSEQ multiplex PCR, while TCRdb's copy carries only in-frame clones and drops some. D and trimming were read from the DNA, whereas the V and J calls and clone size are those reported in that table. The sample consists of approximately 91,000 clones, about four fifths of them appearing once. This sample was included in a study of blood T cell repertoires in COVID-19. Overall study context: Collection of acute and convalescent COVID-19 samples took place in the United States, Italy and Spain. PBMCs, B-cell-depleted T cells, or T cells provided the cDNA or gDNA that made up the material.

This CDR3 region has 15 residues. Trimming shortened V by 4 bases and J by 2 bases, and 15 bases separated the two germline ends. CDR1 PRHDT and CDR2 FYEKMQ come from the germline V gene (reference sequence). The sample taken for sequencing was peripheral blood. This chain links TRBV13 with TRBJ2-7; a possible D gene is TRBD2 (6 bases). This TCR was sampled from a human donor in a cohort sampled during active COVID-19. This CDR3 reads CASSSWTGDPYEQYF. As DNA, the CDR3 is TGTGCCAGCAGCTCCTGGACGGGAGACCCCTACGAGCAGTACTTC.